Given below is one T cell receptor beta chain in context. Original data processing: Quantification of nucleated cells was approximated via reference gene primer amplification. The data were produced by immunoSEQ multiplex PCR, yet TCRdb's version contains in-frame clones alone and is incomplete. The D gene and trimming were derived from the DNA, and the V and J assignments and clone size from that table. The sample contains about 180,000 clones, about 86% of which appear only once. These data come from a study of blood T cell repertoires in COVID-19. Study-wide context: Collection of acute and convalescent COVID-19 samples took place in the United States, Italy and Spain. PBMCs, B-cell-depleted T cells, or T cells were the source of the cDNA or gDNA that made up the material.

V was shortened by 1 base and J by 2 bases, with 8 bases between the two germline ends. Per germline, CDR1 MGHRA and CDR2 YSYEKL. This CDR3 is built from 14 residues. The sequence was collected from a woman aged 25 to 45 with active or convalescent COVID-19. Source material: peripheral blood. This rearrangement joins TRBV4-1 to TRBJ1-2; D remains ambiguous. The CDR3 spells CASSQAQFNYGYTF. CDR3 coding DNA: TGCGCCAGCAGCCAAGCTCAGTTCAACTATGGCTACACCTTC.